Below are 23 T cell receptor beta chains sequenced from a single sample in a study of blood T cell repertoires in COVID-19. TCRdb's copy holds only in-frame clones and misses some; the assay was immunoSEQ multiplex PCR. The sample yields about 270,000 clones, about four fifths seen once. The material sequenced was peripheral blood. Receptors were obtained from an older woman with active or convalescent COVID-19.

The rearrangement links TRBV6-2 or TRBV6-3 to TRBJ2-5; TRBD2 is a possible D gene (5 bases). Trimming stripped 5 bases from V and 5 bases from J, with 27 bases between. This CDR3 is built from 18 residues. Per the germline V gene, CDR1 is MNHEY and CDR2 is SVGEGT. The chain's CDR3 is CASSPPDSRGSESETQYF. CDR3 in DNA: TGTGCCAGCAGTCCCCCAGATTCGAGAGGGAGTGAGTCGGAGACCCAGTACTTC.

The chain couples TRBV2 to TRBJ2-2, with 10 bases lining up with TRBD2. The CDR3 is made up of 15 amino acids. After removal of 5 bases from V and 4 bases from J, the junction contained 4 bases not matched to a gene. The V gene's germline CDR1 is SNHLY and CDR2 FYNNEI. The CDR3 region has the DNA TGTGCCAGCAGTCCGGGACTAGCGTTCACCGGGGAGCTGTTTTTT. Translating it yields CASSPGLAFTGELFF.

This chain uses TRBV2 with TRBJ1-5; 8 nucleotides agree with TRBD1. Losses at the gene ends were 6 bases for V and 7 bases for J; bases not matched to a gene: 11. CDR1 and CDR2 from the germline V gene are SNHLY and FYNNEI. The CDR3 extends over 15 amino acids. The CDR3 DNA follows: TGTGCCAGCAGCCCCGACAGGGGCTGGAACCAGCCCCAGCATTTT. This translates into CASSPDRGWNQPQHF.

The gene calls are TRBV7-2 and TRBJ2-1; 10 bases align to TRBD2. In germline, CDR1 is SGHTA, CDR2 FQGNSA. Losses at the gene ends were 6 bases for V and 8 bases for J; bases not matched to a gene: 10. The CDR3 consists of 15 residues. The CDR3 here is CASRPPAGGVDEQFF. The CDR3 DNA follows: TGTGCCAGCAGACCTCCAGCGGGGGGGGTGGATGAGCAGTTCTTC.

This clone was counted a few times. The chain joins TRBV18 to TRBJ2-1, with D perhaps matching TRBD1 (5 bases). V dropped 8 bases and J dropped 3 bases, with 8 bases sitting between them. CDR1 and CDR2 from the germline V gene are KGHSH and LQKENI. The CDR3 is 12 residues long. CDR3 DNA: TGTGCCAGCATAGGACACTACAATGAGCAGTTCTTC. It translates to CASIGHYNEQFF.

The rearrangement uses TRBV3-1 (or the pseudogene TRBV3-2) and TRBJ1-6, with D unresolved. Trimming cost V 1 base and J 3 bases, with 7 bases left between them. Germline V gene sequence: CDR1 LGHDT, CDR2 YNNKEL (reference sequence). The CDR3 loop spans 15 amino acids. CDR3 sequence (DNA): TGTGCCAGCAGCCAAGGGGCCAACTATAATTCACCCCTCCACTTT. This codes for CASSQGANYNSPLHF.

V is TRBV5-4 and J is TRBJ1-2, with TRBD1 matching 8 bases. The germline CDR1 and CDR2 sequences are SGHNT and YYREEE (reference sequence). The junction had 3 bases not matched to a gene; V was cut back by 2 bases and J by 6 bases. The CDR3 loop spans 13 amino acids. The CDR3 sequence is CASSLGQGHGYTF. CDR3 coding DNA: TGTGCCAGCAGCTTAGGACAGGGACATGGCTACACCTTC.

Notes on this clone: The sample carries other DNA sequences with the same CDR3. This chain joins TRBV4-2 and TRBJ2-3, with 10 bases aligning to TRBD2. The CDR3 sequence is 15 residues long. V trimming: 1 base; J trimming: 4 bases; junction bases outside the gene matches: 2. Germline lookup yields CDR1 LGHNA and CDR2 YNFKEQ. The CDR3 DNA sequence: TGTGCCAGCAGCCAAGGTCTAGCGGGGGCAGATACGCAGTATTTT. Translated: CASSQGLAGADTQYF.

The chain links TRBV25-1 to TRBJ2-7; tentative D call: TRBD1 (5 bases). The CDR3 consists of 14 residues. V was shortened by 4 bases and J by 0 bases, with 10 bases between the two germline ends. Germline CDR1 and CDR2: MGHDK and SYGVNS. The CDR3: CASSVQGSSYEQYF. CDR3 nucleotides: TGTGCCAGCAGTGTTCAGGGAAGCTCCTACGAGCAGTACTTC.

This clone was recorded a few times. The genes are TRBV15 and TRBJ2-1, with 12 bases fitting TRBD2. This CDR3 comprises 18 residues. Trimming at V came to 0 bases and at J to 4 bases, leaving 7 bases not matched to a gene. The germline gives CDR1 LNHNV, CDR2 YYDKDF (reference sequence). As DNA, the CDR3 is TGTGCCACCAGCAGAGAATGGGCTACTAGCGGGGGGTACAATGAGCAGTTCTTC. Translating gives CATSREWATSGGYNEQFF.

J is TRBJ2-7 and V is TRBV11-2; 9 bases line up with TRBD2. The CDR3 has 15 residues. Germline V gene sequence: CDR1 SGHAT, CDR2 FQNNGV. V was clipped by 5 bases and J by 3 bases; unmatched bases: 8. The CDR3 DNA reads as TGTGCCAGCAGCCCCCAGGGACTAGCAGGCTACGAGCAGTACTTC. This codes for CASSPQGLAGYEQYF.

The rearrangement uses TRBV7-2 and TRBJ1-2, with D possibly TRBD1 on 5 matching bases. CDR1 SGHTA and CDR2 FQGNSA come from the germline V gene. The CDR3 has 13 residues. V was clipped by 5 bases and J by 6 bases, with 13 bases between them. Here the CDR3 reads CASSQGGANGYTF. CDR3 DNA: TGTGCCAGCAGCCAAGGAGGGGCGAATGGCTACACCTTC.

This sequence joins TRBV27 and TRBJ1-6, with unresolved D. Germline V gene data show CDR1 as MNHEY and CDR2 as SMNVEV (reference sequence). The CDR3 sequence is 12 residues long. Trimming took off 6 bases at V and 7 bases at J, with 7 bases between the two ends. CDR3 in DNA: TGTGCCAGCAGCTATCCCAATTCACCCCTCCACTTT. It translates to CASSYPNSPLHF.

The chain carries TRBV4-2 and TRBJ2-1; 12 nucleotides align to TRBD1. Germline loops: CDR1 LGHNA, CDR2 YNFKEQ. V shed 0 bases and J 8 bases; nucleotides not matched to a gene: 2. This CDR3 comprises 15 residues. Written as DNA, the CDR3 is TGTGCCAGCAGCCAAGATGGGACAGGGGGCCATGAGCAGTTCTTC. Its translation: CASSQDGTGGHEQFF.

The rearrangement joins TRBV12-5 to TRBJ2-3; TRBD2 matches at 13 bases. V trimming: 1 base; J trimming: 5 bases; junction bases outside the gene matches: 6. The CDR3 runs to 17 residues. Germline CDR1 reads LGHNT; CDR2 reads FRNRAP. The CDR3 DNA reads as TGTGCTAGTGGTTTGGAACGGACTAGCGGGGGAATAGATACGCAGTATTTT. This encodes CASGLERTSGGIDTQYF. Looking up the rest from reference TRBV12-5 and TRBJ2-3 gives the full variable domain: DARVTQTPRHKVTEMGQEVTMRCQPILGHNTVFWYRQTMMQGLELLAYFRNRAPLDDSGMPKDRFSAEMPDATLATLKIQPSEPRDSAVYFCASGLERTSGGIDTQYFGPGTRLTVL.

This chain joins TRBV19 and TRBJ2-3, with no clear D. The CDR3 totals 16 residues. The germline V gene has CDR1 LNHDA and CDR2 SQIVND (reference sequence). Trimming cost V 5 bases and J 1 base, with 16 bases left between them. CDR3 DNA: TGTGCCAGTAGTTCCGCGCAGGTGGGTGGCACAGATACGCAGTATTTT. This gives the protein CASSSAQVGGTDTQYF.

This sequence joins TRBV7-3 and TRBJ2-5; 10 bases align to TRBD1. The germline V gene has CDR1 SGHTA and CDR2 FQGTGA. V dropped 3 bases and J dropped 9; count of bases not matched to a gene: 4. CDR3 length: 13 amino acids. The CDR3 DNA is TGTGCCAGCAGCTTGGGGACAGGGGACCCCCAGTACTTC. As protein: CASSLGTGDPQYF.

This chain uses TRBV15 with TRBJ1-4; maybe TRBD1 (5 bases). CDR1 LNHNV and CDR2 YYDKDF come from the germline V gene (reference sequence). The CDR3 consists of 16 residues. V gave up 0 bases and J gave up 6 bases, with 14 bases separating them. The CDR3 sequence: CATSRDVGGADEKLFF. CDR3 nucleotide sequence: TGTGCCACCAGCAGAGATGTTGGAGGGGCGGATGAAAAACTGTTTTTT.

This clone has a handful of counts. The chain joins TRBV7-2 to TRBJ2-7; 9 bases line up with TRBD2. Per the germline V gene, CDR1 is SGHTA and CDR2 is FQGNSA. The J segment lost 0 bases and the V segment lost 5 bases, leaving 2 bases of the junction unmatched. The CDR3 is made up of 14 amino acids. The CDR3 loop is CASSASGVSYEQYF. In DNA form, the CDR3 reads TGTGCCAGCAGCGCTAGCGGGGTCTCCTACGAGCAGTACTTC.

A single count supports this clone. The chain is built from TRBV27 and TRBJ2-1; a possible D gene is TRBD1 (6 bases). CDR3 length equals 12 residues. Trimming pared 5 bases from V and 13 bases from J, leaving 15 bases between. Germline V gives CDR1 MNHEY, CDR2 SMNVEV (reference sequence). CDR3 loop: CASSITGPVQFF. In DNA form, the CDR3 reads TGTGCCAGCAGTATAACAGGGCCCGTTCAGTTCTTC.

V and J are TRBV10-3 and TRBJ2-7; TRBD1 matches 10 bases. With 5 bases clipped from V and 0 bases from J, the junction kept 1 base outside the gene matches. The germline V gene has CDR1 ENHRY and CDR2 SYGVKD. This CDR3 comprises 14 residues. CDR3 amino acids: CAISWDRGSYEQYF. The CDR3, as DNA: TGTGCCATCAGTTGGGACAGGGGCTCCTACGAGCAGTACTTC.

The rearrangement uses TRBV6-2 or TRBV6-3 and TRBJ2-7; a possible D gene is TRBD1 (5 bases). The CDR3 sequence is 15 residues long. Germline CDR1 is MNHEY and CDR2 is SVGEGT. V was pared by 2 bases and J by 2 bases, with 13 bases between. As DNA, the CDR3 is TGTGCCAGCAGTTACGTAAGGGAAGGGGCCTACGAGCAGTACTTC. This encodes CASSYVREGAYEQYF.

This chain uses TRBV2 with TRBJ2-7; 9 nucleotides match TRBD1. V was clipped by 7 bases and J by 6 bases; unmatched bases: 10. Germline V gene sequence: CDR1 SNHLY, CDR2 FYNNEI. There are 14 residues in the CDR3. The CDR3 loop is CASNGPGTGFEQYF. The CDR3 DNA is TGTGCCAGCAATGGTCCCGGGACAGGGTTCGAGCAGTACTTC. The full variable domain, completed using reference TRBV2 and TRBJ2-7, is EPEVTQTPSHQVTQMGQEVILRCVPISNHLYFYWYRQILGQKVEFLVSFYNNEISEKSEIFDDQFSVERPDGSNFTLKIRSTKLEDSAMYFCASNGPGTGFEQYFGPGTRLTVT.